A single sample is the source of the 23 T cell receptor beta chains below, sequenced in a study of long-term antiretroviral therapy in people with HIV. Sequencing used immunoSEQ v3.0 at survey level. The table came from immunoSEQ multiplex PCR; TCRdb's copy has only in-frame clones and leaves some out. The sample yields about 35,000 clones, approximately 83% seen once. The source material was unsorted PBMCs, sampled 2.2 years after starting antiretroviral therapy. These receptors were taken from a man between 18 and 35 years old with HIV.

The chain employs TRBV7-6 and TRBJ2-7, with a possible D match to TRBD2 (5 bases). The CDR3 is 15 residues long. The germline gives CDR1 SGHVS, CDR2 FNYEAQ. The ends were cut back, 5 bases at V and 0 bases at J, with 14 bases in the middle. CDR3 sequence reads: CASSPRTGSSYEQYF. CDR3 bases: TGTGCCAGCAGCCCCAGGACGGGGAGCTCCTACGAGCAGTACTTC. Full variable domain (remainder filled in from reference TRBV7-6 and TRBJ2-7): GAGVSQSPRYKVTKRGQDVALRCDPISGHVSLYWYRQALGQGPEFLTYFNYEAQQDKSGLPNDRFSAERPEGSISTLTIQRTEQRDSAMYRCASSPRTGSSYEQYFGPGTRLTVT.

This clone ranks as medium-sized. This chain links TRBV27 with TRBJ1-1; D is ambiguous. The germline V gene encodes CDR1 MNHEY and CDR2 SMNVEV (reference sequence). V dropped 5 bases and J dropped 3 bases, with 10 bases sitting between them. The CDR3 runs to 13 residues. In DNA form, the CDR3 reads TGTGCCAGCAGTGCTCGCGGTTACACTGAAGCTTTCTTT. It yields the protein CASSARGYTEAFF.

The chain has TRBV7-9 and TRBJ2-5, with TRBD1 matching 8 bases. In germline, CDR1 is SEHNR, CDR2 FQNEAQ (reference sequence). Trimming at V came to 6 bases and at J to 6 bases, leaving 6 bases not matched to a gene. This CDR3 is built from 13 residues. The CDR3 DNA follows: TGTGCCAGCAGACCCGGACAGGGACAGACCCAGTACTTC. It codes for CASRPGQGQTQYF.

The chain combines TRBV23-1 with TRBJ2-7; 7 positions agree with TRBD1. TRBV23-1 is marked as an open reading frame, function uncertain. The CDR3 has 15 amino acids. Losses at the gene ends were 2 bases for V and 2 bases for J; bases not matched to a gene: 6. CDR3 DNA: TGCGCCAGCAGTCAAAAGGGACAGCCACCCTACGAGCAGTACTTC. This encodes CASSQKGQPPYEQYF.

This clone came up once. The chain couples TRBV6-6 to TRBJ2-3; 7 nucleotides align to TRBD2. The germline CDR1 and CDR2 sequences are MNHNY and SVGAGI (reference sequence). The V and J ends lost 4 bases and 1 base, in that order; junction bases with no gene match: 2. CDR3 length: 14 residues. The CDR3 here is CASSSSGRTDTQYF. The DNA of the CDR3 is TGTGCCAGCAGTTCTAGCGGTCGCACAGATACGCAGTATTTT.

The chain recombines TRBV19 with TRBJ1-5; TRBD1 might be the D (6 bases). CDR1 is LNHDA, CDR2 SQIVND, per germline (reference sequence). This CDR3 is built from 15 residues. Trimming took 4 bases from V and 5 from J, leaving 15 bases between them. The CDR3 sequence: CASSTGHGLYQPQHF. In nucleotides, the CDR3 is TGTGCCAGTAGTACGGGACACGGTCTCTATCAGCCCCAGCATTTT. Full variable domain (remainder filled in from reference TRBV19 and TRBJ1-5): DGGITQSPKYLFRKEGQNVTLSCEQNLNHDAMYWYRQDPGQGLRLIYYSQIVNDFQKGDIAEGYSVSREKKESFPLTVTSAQKNPTAFYLCASSTGHGLYQPQHFGDGTRLSIL.

The V and J genes are TRBV2 and TRBJ1-6; 7 positions match TRBD1. Germline V gene data show CDR1 as SNHLY and CDR2 as FYNNEI. The junction had 11 bases not matched to a gene; V was cut back by 6 bases and J by 9 bases. This CDR3 contains 15 residues. CDR3 in amino acids: CASRGRQGPSSPLHF. The CDR3 DNA reads TGTGCCAGCAGGGGCAGACAGGGCCCTAGTTCACCCCTCCACTTT.

The CDR3: CASNWAGNEKLFF. CDR3 nucleotide sequence: TGTGCCAGCAATTGGGCAGGCAATGAAAAACTGTTTTTT. The chain joins TRBV6-1 to TRBJ1-4, with D uncertain. The CDR3 has 13 amino acids. Germline lookup yields CDR1 MNHNS and CDR2 SASEGT. V dropped 7 bases and J dropped 5 bases, with 11 bases sitting between them.

The chain combines TRBV27 with TRBJ2-7; D gene ambiguous. This CDR3 is 12 amino acids long. Trimming took 6 bases from V and 0 from J, leaving 6 bases between them. In germline, CDR1 is MNHEY, CDR2 SMNVEV (reference sequence). The CDR3 region is CASSPNSYEQYF. The CDR3 DNA reads as TGTGCCAGCAGCCCCAACTCCTACGAGCAGTACTTC.

This chain connects TRBV11-3 to TRBJ2-1; perhaps D is TRBD1 or TRBD2 (5 bases each). The CDR3 consists of 14 residues. Germline CDR1 and CDR2: SGHNT and YENEEA. V was trimmed by 5 bases and J by 5 bases, leaving 13 bases between them. The CDR3, as DNA: TGTGCCAGCAGCCCCCACGGGACCGACAATGAGCAGTTCTTC. It encodes CASSPHGTDNEQFF. Looking up the rest from reference TRBV11-3 and TRBJ2-1 gives the full variable domain: EAGVVQSPRYKIIEKKQPVAFWCNPISGHNTLYWYLQNLGQGPELLIRYENEEAVDDSQLPKDRFSAERLKGVDSTLKIQPAELGDSAVYLCASSPHGTDNEQFFGPGTRLTVL.

The V call is TRBV9, the J call TRBJ2-1, with D maybe TRBD2 (6 bases). CDR3 size: 16 residues. The V end lost 0 bases, the J end lost 1 base, and 11 bases lay between the germline ends. In germline, CDR1 is SGDLS, CDR2 YYNGEE. In nucleotides, the CDR3 is TGTGCCAGCAGCGTAGCTTCGGGAGATTCCTACAATGAGCAGTTCTTC. This gives the protein CASSVASGDSYNEQFF.

The J gene is TRBJ2-1, the V gene TRBV10-3; D may be TRBD1 (6 bases). Germline CDR1 reads ENHRY; CDR2 reads SYGVKD. This CDR3 is 14 amino acids long. The V end lost 1 base, the J end lost 7 bases, and 11 bases lay between the germline ends. This CDR3 reads CAISEFRGENEQFF. The CDR3 coding sequence is TGTGCCATCAGTGAGTTCAGGGGAGAGAATGAGCAGTTCTTC.

V is TRBV9 and J is TRBJ1-2; D is unclear. The CDR3 contains 15 residues. Trimming removed 1 base at V and 8 bases at J, with 18 bases between. Looked up from germline, CDR1 is SGDLS and CDR2 is YYNGEE. DNA for the CDR3: TGTGCCAGCAGCGTAATCTTCCGCCGGGAGGAAGGCTACACCTTC. This codes for CASSVIFRREEGYTF.

The chain links TRBV5-6 to TRBJ2-7, with D uncertain. CDR1 is SGHDT and CDR2 is YYEEEE in the germline V gene. The CDR3 sequence is 14 residues long. With 0 bases removed from V and 1 base from J, the gap between germline ends came to 8 bases. The DNA for the CDR3 is TGTGCCAGCAGCTTGGAGCAGAGTTCCTACGAGCAGTACTTC. Translating it yields CASSLEQSSYEQYF.

The V gene is TRBV9, the J gene TRBJ1-6, with 7 bases lining up with TRBD1. Germline values: CDR1 SGDLS, CDR2 YYNGEE. After removal of 7 bases from V and 5 bases from J, the junction contained 9 bases not matched to a gene. This CDR3 is built from 15 residues. CDR3 region: CASARDRHNNSPLHF. As DNA, the CDR3 is TGTGCCAGCGCCCGGGACAGACATAATAATTCACCCCTCCACTTT.

The gene calls are TRBV7-2 and TRBJ2-5; D is uncertain. V was clipped by 5 bases and J by 9 bases, with 13 bases between them. Germline CDR1 is SGHTA and CDR2 is FQGNSA. The CDR3 runs to 12 residues. CDR3 coding DNA: TGTGCCAGCAGCCGACCCTGGGAAGCCCAGTACTTC. Amino acids: CASSRPWEAQYF.

The chain combines TRBV10-3 with TRBJ1-3, with 9 bases fitting TRBD1. CDR1 is ENHRY and CDR2 is SYGVKD in the germline V gene. The CDR3 is made up of 14 amino acids. V shed 7 bases, J shed 4 bases, and the junction held 5 bases outside the gene matches. The chain's CDR3 is CAITAQGAGNTIYF. As DNA, the CDR3 is TGTGCCATCACCGCACAGGGGGCAGGAAACACCATATATTTT.

The rearrangement links TRBV7-6 to TRBJ2-3; 8 bases are shared with TRBD2. J gave up 2 bases and V 5 bases, and 21 bases lay outside the gene matches. Germline V lookup: CDR1 SGHVS, CDR2 FNYEAQ. CDR3 length: 20 residues. This chain's CDR3 is CASSPRNPERSGGPTDTQYF. In nucleotides, the CDR3 is TGTGCCAGCAGCCCACGAAACCCCGAGCGGAGCGGGGGACCCACAGATACGCAGTATTTT.

The chain is built from TRBV30 and TRBJ2-4, with 8 bases identical to TRBD2. The germline gives CDR1 GTSNPN, CDR2 SVGIG (reference sequence). CDR3 length equals 18 residues. V was clipped by 4 bases and J by 0 bases; unmatched bases: 14. DNA for the CDR3: TGTGCCTGGAAGGCAGGAGCGGGGGCCGCCATAGCCAAAAACATTCAGTACTTC. Amino acids: CAWKAGAGAAIAKNIQYF.

The chain joins TRBV28 to TRBJ2-7, with TRBD2 matching over 11 bases. CDR1 and CDR2 from the germline V gene are MDHEN and SYDVKM. With V trimmed by 10 bases and J by 3 bases, 8 bases remained unmatched. CDR3 length equals 14 residues. CDR3 in DNA: TGTGCCATCACGGGACTAGCGGCCTTCTACGAGCAGTACTTC. Its protein product is CAITGLAAFYEQYF.

The gene calls are TRBV7-2 and TRBJ1-1, with TRBD1 matching 7 bases. The CDR3 length is 14 residues. Germline V gene lookup returns CDR1 SGHTA and CDR2 FQGNSA. V gave up 4 bases and J gave up 1 base; unmatched junction bases: 3. Here the CDR3 reads CASSSHRGNTEAFF. The CDR3 bases are TGTGCCAGCAGCTCGCACAGGGGGAACACTGAAGCTTTCTTT.

The chain has TRBV4-1 and TRBJ2-1; TRBD2 aligns across 14 bases. This CDR3 is 19 amino acids long. V dropped 0 bases and J dropped 6; count of bases not matched to a gene: 10. Germline V gene lookup returns CDR1 MGHRA and CDR2 YSYEKL. CDR3 bases: TGCGCCAGCAGCCAAGACCGGACTAGCGGGAGGACTCATTTCAATGAGCAGTTCTTC. Protein sequence: CASSQDRTSGRTHFNEQFF.

V gene TRBV7-9 combines with J gene TRBJ1-2; D is possibly TRBD1 (6 bases). Trimming shortened V by 1 base and J by 4 bases, and 16 bases separated the two germline ends. CDR1 and CDR2 (germline): SEHNR, FQNEAQ (reference sequence). This CDR3 has 16 residues. The CDR3 reads CASSLGAGGASYGYTF. CDR3 sequence (DNA): TGTGCCAGCAGCTTAGGCGCGGGGGGCGCGAGCTATGGCTACACCTTC.